This passage covers 12 T cell receptor beta chains from one sample sequenced in a study of blood T cell repertoires in COVID-19 (TCRdb year 2020). Library method: the immunoSEQ multiplex PCR assay. What TCRdb holds here is the immuneACCESS table cut down to in-frame rearrangements. Part of the clones is not present; checked against another copy, under half of the missing clones reflect an unresolved V gene, and the others are unexplained. The sample has about 96,000 clones on record, about 88% of them singletons. The ten largest make up roughly 17% of the sample. The sample taken for sequencing was peripheral blood. The receptor set was obtained from a woman aged 55-70 years with acute or convalescent COVID-19.

V and J are TRBV19 and TRBJ1-5; 7 bases align to TRBD1. The CDR3 consists of 14 residues. J lost 2 bases, V lost 6 bases, and 4 bases had no gene match. Germline assignment: CDR1 LNHDA and CDR2 SQIVND (reference sequence). The DNA for the CDR3 is TGTGCCAGTAGCGGACAGGTAGGCAATCAGCCCCAGCATTTT. Translated: CASSGQVGNQPQHF.

This clone was recorded only once. The rearrangement joins TRBV7-2 to TRBJ1-6, with TRBD1 as a possible D gene (5 bases). The ends were cut back, 5 bases at V and 9 bases at J, with 14 bases in the middle. This CDR3 contains 14 residues. Germline CDR1 and CDR2: SGHTA and FQGNSA. CDR3 coding DNA: TGTGCCAGCAGCCCGGCGGGGCTTTTTTCACCCCTCCACTTT. It yields the protein CASSPAGLFSPLHF. Together with reference TRBV7-2 and TRBJ1-6, the CDR3 gives the full variable domain: GAGVSQSPSNKVTEKGKDVELRCDPISGHTALYWYRQSLGQGLEFLIYFQGNSAPDKSGLPSDRFSAERTGGSVSTLTIQRTQQEDSAVYLCASSPAGLFSPLHFGNGTRLTVT.

For the CDR3, the DNA is TGTGCCAGCAGTGCGGCAGGGAACTATGGCTACACCTTC. Translation: CASSAAGNYGYTF. The rearrangement uses TRBV2 and TRBJ1-2; possibly TRBD1 for D (5 bases). Germline V gene sequence: CDR1 SNHLY, CDR2 FYNNEI. This CDR3 has 13 residues. Between the trimmed V and J ends, which lost 4 bases and 2 bases, there was a span of 8 bases.

This chain links TRBV5-1 with TRBJ1-1, with 8 nucleotides matching TRBD1. CDR3 length: 15 amino acids. Germline CDR1 is SGHRS and CDR2 is YFSETQ. J gave up 1 base and V 4 bases, and 6 bases lay outside the gene matches. The CDR3 DNA is TGCGCCAGCAGCCCGGACGGACAGGGGAACACTGAAGCTTTCTTT. Protein product: CASSPDGQGNTEAFF. Full variable domain (missing parts from reference TRBV5-1 and TRBJ1-1): KAGVTQTPRYLIKTRGQQVTLSCSPISGHRSVSWYQQTPGQGLQFLFEYFSETQRNKGNFPGRFSGRQFSNSRSEMNVSTLELGDSALYLCASSPDGQGNTEAFFGQGTRLTVV.

The table lists this clone with a count of one. The chain recombines TRBV5-6 with TRBJ1-4; D possibly corresponds to TRBD1 (5 bases). Trimming stripped 0 bases from V and 7 bases from J, with 13 bases between. This CDR3 is 15 amino acids long. Germline V gives CDR1 SGHDT, CDR2 YYEEEE. This CDR3 reads CASSLAGGMGEKLFF. Here the CDR3 DNA reads TGTGCCAGCAGCTTGGCCGGGGGAATGGGTGAAAAACTGTTTTTT.

The chain recombines TRBV7-8 with TRBJ1-2; perhaps TRBD1 as D (5 bases). The CDR3 is 16 amino acids. The germline V and J ends were trimmed by 1 base and 0 bases, with 12 bases remaining between them. CDR1 and CDR2 from the germline V gene are SGHVS and FQNEAQ. The chain's CDR3 is CASSLVAGHSNYGYTF. DNA for the CDR3: TGTGCCAGCAGCTTAGTGGCAGGACACTCTAACTATGGCTACACCTTC.

The rearrangement uses TRBV19 and TRBJ2-7; tentative D call: TRBD1 (5 bases). V lost 4 bases to trimming and J lost 9 bases, with 16 bases between them. CDR3 length: 13 amino acids. Germline CDR1 reads LNHDA; CDR2 reads SQIVND (reference sequence). CDR3 DNA sequence: TGTGCCAGTAGTAAGGCGGCAGGGTGGGGGCAGTACTTC. This translates into CASSKAAGWGQYF.

The CDR3 DNA reads as TGTGCCAGCAGCTTAGGGACAGGGTATAGCAATCAGCCCCAGCATTTT. Translated, it gives CASSLGTGYSNQPQHF. This rearrangement joins TRBV5-6 to TRBJ1-5; 9 nucleotides line up with TRBD1. The length of the CDR3 is 16 residues. Germline CDR1 reads SGHDT; CDR2 reads YYEEEE. V gave up 2 bases and J gave up 0 bases; unmatched junction bases: 3. Full variable domain (outside the CDR3, taken from reference TRBV5-6 and TRBJ1-5): DAGVTQSPTHLIKTRGQQVTLRCSPKSGHDTVSWYQQALGQGPQFIFQYYEEEERQRGNFPDRFSGHQFPNYSSELNVNALLLGDSALYLCASSLGTGYSNQPQHFGDGTRLSIL.

The rearrangement links TRBV7-2 to TRBJ2-1, with no clear D. CDR1 is SGHTA and CDR2 is FQGNSA in the germline V gene. CDR3 length equals 13 residues. Deletions cut 3 bases from V and 5 bases from J, with 8 bases between. This CDR3 reads CASSFFANNEQFF. The CDR3 bases are TGTGCCAGCAGCTTCTTTGCGAACAATGAGCAGTTCTTC.

The rearrangement uses TRBV10-3 and TRBJ1-3; D remains unclear. This CDR3 has 13 amino acids. The ends were cut back, 8 bases at V and 0 bases at J, with 8 bases in the middle. Germline assignment: CDR1 ENHRY and CDR2 SYGVKD. The CDR3: CAIASNSGNTIYF. The CDR3 coding sequence is TGTGCCATCGCTAGCAACTCTGGAAACACCATATATTTT.

The J gene is TRBJ2-2, the V gene TRBV19, with D possibly matching TRBD2 (6 bases). The V end lost 7 bases, the J end lost 6 bases, and 12 bases lay between the germline ends. The CDR3 sequence is 13 residues long. The germline gives CDR1 LNHDA, CDR2 SQIVND (reference sequence). CDR3 region: CASNGRGAGELFF. In DNA form, the CDR3 reads TGTGCCAGTAACGGGCGGGGAGCCGGGGAGCTGTTTTTT.

The V call is TRBV2, the J call TRBJ2-5; 7 bases fit TRBD2. Unmatched junction bases numbered 6, after V lost 8 bases and J lost 3 bases. The CDR3 extends over 13 amino acids. The germline V gene has CDR1 SNHLY and CDR2 FYNNEI. CDR3: CASVFSGEETQYF. The CDR3 DNA sequence: TGTGCCAGCGTTTTCAGCGGGGAAGAGACCCAGTACTTC.